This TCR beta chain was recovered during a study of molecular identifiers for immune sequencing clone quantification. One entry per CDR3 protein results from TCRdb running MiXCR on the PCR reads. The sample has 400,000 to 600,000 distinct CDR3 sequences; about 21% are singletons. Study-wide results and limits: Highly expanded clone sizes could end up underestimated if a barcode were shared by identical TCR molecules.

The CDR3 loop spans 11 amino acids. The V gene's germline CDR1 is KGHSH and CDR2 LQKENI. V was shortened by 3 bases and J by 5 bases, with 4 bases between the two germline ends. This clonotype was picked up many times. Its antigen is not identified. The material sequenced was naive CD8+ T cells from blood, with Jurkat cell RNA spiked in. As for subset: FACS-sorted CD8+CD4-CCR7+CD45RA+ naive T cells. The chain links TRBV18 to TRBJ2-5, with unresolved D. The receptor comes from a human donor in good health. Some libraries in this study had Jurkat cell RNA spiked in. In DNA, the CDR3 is TGTGCCAGCTCACCGGCGGAGACCCAGTACTTC. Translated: CASSPAETQYF.